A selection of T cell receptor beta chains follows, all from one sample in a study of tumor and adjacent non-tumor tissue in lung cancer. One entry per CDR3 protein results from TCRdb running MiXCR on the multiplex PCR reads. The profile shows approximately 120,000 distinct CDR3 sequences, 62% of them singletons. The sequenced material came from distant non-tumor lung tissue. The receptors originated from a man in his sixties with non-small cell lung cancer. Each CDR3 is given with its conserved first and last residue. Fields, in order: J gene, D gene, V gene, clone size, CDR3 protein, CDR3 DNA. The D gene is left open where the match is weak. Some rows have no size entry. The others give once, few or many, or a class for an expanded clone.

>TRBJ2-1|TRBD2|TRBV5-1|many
CASSLYPSGGFDEQFF
TGCGCCAGCAGCTTGTACCCTAGCGGGGGGTTCGATGAGCAGTTCTTC
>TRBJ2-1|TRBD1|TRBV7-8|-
CASSSPNRGAGNEQFF
TGTGCCAGCAGCTCTCCCAACAGGGGGGCCGGTAATGAGCAGTTCTTC
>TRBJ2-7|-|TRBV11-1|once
CTSAVDWLDEQYF
TGTACCAGCGCCGTTGACTGGTTGGACGAGCAGTACTTC
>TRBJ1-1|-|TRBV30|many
CAWSPYRNTEAFF
TGTGCCTGGAGTCCGTACAGAAACACTGAAGCTTTCTTT
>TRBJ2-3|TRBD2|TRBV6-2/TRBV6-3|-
CVSRGLVRDTQYF
TGTGTCAGCAGAGGACTAGTAAGAGATACGCAGTATTTT
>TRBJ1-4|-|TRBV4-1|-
CASSQDGSGTSTNEKLFF
TGCGCCAGCAGCCAAGATGGGTCGGGGACCTCAACTAATGAAAAACTGTTTTTT
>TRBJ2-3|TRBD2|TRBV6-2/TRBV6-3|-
CANRARRALAGVGTDTQYF
TGTGCCAACAGGGCACGCCGGGCGCTAGCGGGAGTGGGCACAGATACGCAGTATTTT
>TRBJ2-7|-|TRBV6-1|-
CVSSDPLMRYEQYF
TGTGTCAGCAGTGATCCCCTGATGCGCTACGAGCAATACTTC
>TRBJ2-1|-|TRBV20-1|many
CSAKGPYNEQFF
TGCAGTGCCAAGGGCCCATACAATGAGCAGTTCTTC
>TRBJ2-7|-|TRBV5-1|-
CASSTNGVRVYEQYF
TGCGCCAGCAGCACGAACGGGGTCAGAGTCTACGAGCAGTACTTC
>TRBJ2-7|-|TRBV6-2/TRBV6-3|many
CASSYTDSTYEQYF
TGTGCCAGCAGTTACACTGACAGCACCTACGAGCAGTACTTC
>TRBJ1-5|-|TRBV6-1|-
CVSSETPNQPHHF
TGTGTCAGCAGTGAGACACCTAATCAGCCCCACCATTTT
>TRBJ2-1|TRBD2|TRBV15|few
CVTSRDLGTSGSEYNEQFF
TGTGTCACCAGCAGAGATCTCGGGACTAGCGGGAGCGAGTACAATGAGCAGTTCTTC
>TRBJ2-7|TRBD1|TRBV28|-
CASRGQGAYEQYF
TGTGCCAGTAGGGGACAGGGGGCTTACGAGCAGTACTTC
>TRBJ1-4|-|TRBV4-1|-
CANSLDPVHEKLFF
TGCGCCAACAGCCTTGACCCGGTTCATGAAAAACTGTTTTTT
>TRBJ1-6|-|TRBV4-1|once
CASSQDCGRSSYNSPLHF
TGCGCCAGTAGCCAAGATTGTGGCAGGAGCTCCTATAATTCACCCCTCCACTTT
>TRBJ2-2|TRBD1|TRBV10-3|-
CAISADRANTWELFF
TGTGCCATCAGTGCTGACAGGGCGAACACCTGGGAGCTGTTTTTT
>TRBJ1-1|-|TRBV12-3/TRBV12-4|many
CASSLTTTKGTEAFF
TGTGCCAGCAGTTTAACTACGACAAAGGGCACTGAAGCTTTCTTT
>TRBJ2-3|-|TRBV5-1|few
CASSLIFTDTQYF
TGCGCCAGCAGCTTGATTTTCACAGATACGCAGTATTTT
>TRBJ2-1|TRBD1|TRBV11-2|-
CVSSLTTGESNEQFF
TGTGTCAGCAGCTTAACAACAGGGGAATCGAATGAGCAGTTCTTC
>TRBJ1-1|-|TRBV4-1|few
CASSQDSGTEAFF
TGCGCCAGCAGCCAGGATAGTGGAACTGAAGCTTTCTTT
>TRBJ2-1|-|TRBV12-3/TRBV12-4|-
CASSFSSSNKQFF
TGTGCCAGCAGTTTTAGTAGCAGCAATAAGCAGTTCTTT
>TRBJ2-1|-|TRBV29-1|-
CSANEATQGGMGEQLF
TGCAGCGCTAACGAGGCCACACAGGGTGGTATGGGTGAGCAGCTCTTT
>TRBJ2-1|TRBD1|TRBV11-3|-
CASSLVFPGGQGPHEQSF
TGTGCCAGCAGCTTAGTATTCCCTGGAGGACAGGGGCCCCATGAGCAGTCCTTC
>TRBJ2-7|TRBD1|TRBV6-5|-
CASRSTKQGALYEQYF
TGTGCCAGTAGATCCACTAAACAGGGGGCGCTATACGAGCAGTACTTC
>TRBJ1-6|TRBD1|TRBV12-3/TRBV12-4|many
CASSLGGQGPPLHF
TGTGCCAGCAGTTTAGGGGGACAGGGTCCACCCCTCCACTTT